This T cell receptor beta chain was found in a study of CD8+CD57+ T cells in acquired aplastic anemia. Study at large: The average for DNA from sorted CD4+ and CD8+ cells was 3.2 ug.

Individuals selected for sequencing had exhibited CD8+CD57+ cell expansion on flow cytometry. A severe acquired aplastic anemia diagnosis applied to all patients. Genomic DNA templated the TCR beta VDJ and CDR3 profiling. TCRdb processed the reads anew with MiXCR; each CDR3 protein has one entry. The sample has under 200,000 distinct CDR3 sequences; around 48% are singletons. The CDR3 totals 15 residues. The V gene lost 6 bases and the J gene lost 2 bases, with 11 bases spanning the gap. The germline CDR1 and CDR2 sequences are MNHEY and SVGEGT. This clonotype was picked up a small number of times. What it recognizes is unknown. Study-wide findings and caveats: Significance was not reached for CD8+ Simpson's diversity between patients and controls.

The specimen sequenced was sorted CD4+, CD8+, or CD8+CD57+ T cells (not recorded which) from PBMCs. V and J are TRBV6-2 or TRBV6-3 and TRBJ2-6; D call uncertain. The receptor was isolated from a human donor with aplastic anemia. In DNA, the CDR3 is TGTGCCAGCAGGGGTAGGGTAACTGGGGCCAACGTCCTGACTTTC. It encodes CASRGRVTGANVLTF.